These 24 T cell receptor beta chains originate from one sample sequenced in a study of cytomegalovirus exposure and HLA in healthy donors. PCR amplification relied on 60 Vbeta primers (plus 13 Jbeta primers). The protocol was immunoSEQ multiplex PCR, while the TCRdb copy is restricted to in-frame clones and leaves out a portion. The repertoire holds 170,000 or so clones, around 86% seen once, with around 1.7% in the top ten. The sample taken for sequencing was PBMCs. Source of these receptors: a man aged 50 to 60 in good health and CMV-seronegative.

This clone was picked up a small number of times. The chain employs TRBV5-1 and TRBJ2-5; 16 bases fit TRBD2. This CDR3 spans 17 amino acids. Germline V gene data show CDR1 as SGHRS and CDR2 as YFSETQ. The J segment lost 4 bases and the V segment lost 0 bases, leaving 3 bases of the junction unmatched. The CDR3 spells CASSLGGLAGGRETQYF. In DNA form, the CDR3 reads TGCGCCAGCAGCTTGGGGGGACTAGCGGGGGGGCGAGAGACCCAGTACTTC.

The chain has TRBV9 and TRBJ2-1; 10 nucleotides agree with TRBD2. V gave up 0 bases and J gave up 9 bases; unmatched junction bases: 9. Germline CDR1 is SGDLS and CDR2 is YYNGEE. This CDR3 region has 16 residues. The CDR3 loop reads CASSVVGAGGPGEQFF. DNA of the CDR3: TGTGCCAGCAGCGTAGTGGGAGCGGGAGGGCCCGGTGAGCAGTTCTTC.

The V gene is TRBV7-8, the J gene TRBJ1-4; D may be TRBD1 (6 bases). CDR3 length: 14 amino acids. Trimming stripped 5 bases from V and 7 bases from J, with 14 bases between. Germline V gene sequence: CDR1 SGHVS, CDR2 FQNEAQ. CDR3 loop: CASSQTGLGEKLFF. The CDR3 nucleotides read TGTGCCAGCAGCCAAACAGGGCTAGGTGAAAAACTGTTTTTT.

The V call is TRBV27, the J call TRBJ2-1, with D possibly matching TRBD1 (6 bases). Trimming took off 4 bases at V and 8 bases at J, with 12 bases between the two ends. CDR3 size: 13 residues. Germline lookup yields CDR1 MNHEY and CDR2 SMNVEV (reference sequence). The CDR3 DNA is TGTGCCAGCAGTTCGGTCAGGGGATATGAGCAGTTCTTC. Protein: CASSSVRGYEQFF.

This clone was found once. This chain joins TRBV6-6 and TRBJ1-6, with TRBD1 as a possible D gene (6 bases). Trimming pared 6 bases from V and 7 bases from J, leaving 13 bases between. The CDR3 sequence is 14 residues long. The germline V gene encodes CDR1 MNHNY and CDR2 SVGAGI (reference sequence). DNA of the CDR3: TGTGCCAGCAGGCCCCCTACAGGGAATTCACCCCTCCACTTT. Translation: CASRPPTGNSPLHF.

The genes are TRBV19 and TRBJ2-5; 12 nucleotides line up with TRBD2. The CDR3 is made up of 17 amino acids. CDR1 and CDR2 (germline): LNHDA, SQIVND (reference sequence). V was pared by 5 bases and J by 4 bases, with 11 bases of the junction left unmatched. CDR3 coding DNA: TGTGCCAGTAGTCCCCGGGCTAGCGGGGGGGCCTCAGAGACCCAGTACTTC. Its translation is CASSPRASGGASETQYF.

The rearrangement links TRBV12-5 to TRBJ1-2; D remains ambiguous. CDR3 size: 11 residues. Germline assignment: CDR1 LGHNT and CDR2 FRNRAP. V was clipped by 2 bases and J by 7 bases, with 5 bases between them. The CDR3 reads CASGLTSGYTF. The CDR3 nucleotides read TGTGCTAGTGGTTTGACATCTGGCTACACCTTC.

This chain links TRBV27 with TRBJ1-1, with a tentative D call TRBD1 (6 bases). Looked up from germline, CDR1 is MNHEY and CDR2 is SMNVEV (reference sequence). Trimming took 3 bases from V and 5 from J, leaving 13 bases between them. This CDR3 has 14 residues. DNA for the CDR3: TGTGCCAGCAGTTTCAGGGGAAGGGATACTGAAGCTTTCTTT. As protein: CASSFRGRDTEAFF.

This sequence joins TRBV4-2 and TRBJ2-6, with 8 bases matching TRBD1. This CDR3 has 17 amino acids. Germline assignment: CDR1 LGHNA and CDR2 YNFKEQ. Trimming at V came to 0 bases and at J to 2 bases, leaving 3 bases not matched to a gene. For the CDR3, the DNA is TGTGCCAGCAGCCAAGATGAACAGGGGGCTGGGGCCAACGTCCTGACTTTC. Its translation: CASSQDEQGAGANVLTF.

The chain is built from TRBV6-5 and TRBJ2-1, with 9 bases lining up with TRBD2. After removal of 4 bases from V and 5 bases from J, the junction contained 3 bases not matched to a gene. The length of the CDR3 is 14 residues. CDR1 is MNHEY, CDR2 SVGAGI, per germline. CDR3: CASSFVAGDNEQFF. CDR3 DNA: TGTGCCAGCAGTTTCGTAGCGGGAGACAATGAGCAGTTCTTC.

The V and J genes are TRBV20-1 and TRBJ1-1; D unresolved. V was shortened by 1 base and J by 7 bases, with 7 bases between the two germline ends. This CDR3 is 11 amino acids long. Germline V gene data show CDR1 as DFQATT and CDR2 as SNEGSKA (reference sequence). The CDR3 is CSARVPVEAFF. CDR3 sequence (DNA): TGCAGTGCTAGAGTCCCAGTTGAAGCTTTCTTT.

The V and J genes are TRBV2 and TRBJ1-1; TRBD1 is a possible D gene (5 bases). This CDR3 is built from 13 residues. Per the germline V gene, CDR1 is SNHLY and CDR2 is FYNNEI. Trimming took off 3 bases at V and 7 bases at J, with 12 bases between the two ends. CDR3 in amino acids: CASSDGFGGEAFF. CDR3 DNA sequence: TGTGCCAGCAGTGATGGGTTCGGGGGTGAAGCTTTCTTT.

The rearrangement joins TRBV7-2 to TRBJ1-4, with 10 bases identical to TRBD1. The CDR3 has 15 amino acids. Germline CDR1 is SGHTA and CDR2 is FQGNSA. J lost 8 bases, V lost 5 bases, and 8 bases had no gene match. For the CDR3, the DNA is TGTGCCAGCAGCCCCCGACAGGGGGCTCGGGAAAAACTGTTTTTT. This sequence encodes CASSPRQGAREKLFF.

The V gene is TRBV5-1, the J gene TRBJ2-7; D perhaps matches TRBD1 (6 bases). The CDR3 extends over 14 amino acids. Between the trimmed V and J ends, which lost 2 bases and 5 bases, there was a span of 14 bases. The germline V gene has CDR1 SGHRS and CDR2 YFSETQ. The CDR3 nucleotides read TGCGCCAGCAGCTTTAAACAGGGATTCCACGAGCAGTACTTC. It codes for CASSFKQGFHEQYF.

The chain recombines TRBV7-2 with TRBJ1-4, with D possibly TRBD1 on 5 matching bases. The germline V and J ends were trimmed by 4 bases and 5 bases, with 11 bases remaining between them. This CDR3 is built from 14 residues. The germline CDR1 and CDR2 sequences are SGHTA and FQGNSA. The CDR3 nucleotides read TGTGCCAGCAGCTACGCAGGGTTAAATGAAAAACTGTTTTTT. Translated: CASSYAGLNEKLFF.

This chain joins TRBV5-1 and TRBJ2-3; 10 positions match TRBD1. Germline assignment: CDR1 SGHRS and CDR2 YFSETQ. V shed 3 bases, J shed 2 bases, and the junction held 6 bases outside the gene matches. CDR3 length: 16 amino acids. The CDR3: CASSYSGTGDTDTQYF. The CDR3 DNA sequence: TGCGCCAGCAGCTATTCCGGGACAGGGGACACAGATACGCAGTATTTT.

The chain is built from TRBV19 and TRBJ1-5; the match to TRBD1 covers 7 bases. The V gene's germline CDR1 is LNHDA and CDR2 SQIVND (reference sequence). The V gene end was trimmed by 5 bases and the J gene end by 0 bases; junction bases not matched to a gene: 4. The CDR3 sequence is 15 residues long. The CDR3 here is CASSLYRGSNQPQHF. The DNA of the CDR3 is TGTGCCAGTAGTCTCTACAGGGGTAGCAATCAGCCCCAGCATTTT.

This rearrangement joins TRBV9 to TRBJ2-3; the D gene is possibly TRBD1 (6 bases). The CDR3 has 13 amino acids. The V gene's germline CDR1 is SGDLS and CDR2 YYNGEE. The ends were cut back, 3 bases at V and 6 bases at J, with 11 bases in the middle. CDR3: CASSAQGLDTQYF. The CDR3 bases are TGTGCCAGCAGCGCACAGGGTTTGGATACGCAGTATTTT.

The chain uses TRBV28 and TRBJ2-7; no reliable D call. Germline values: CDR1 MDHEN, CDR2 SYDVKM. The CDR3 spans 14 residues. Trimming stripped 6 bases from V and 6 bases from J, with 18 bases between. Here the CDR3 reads CASRGRRQTSEQYF. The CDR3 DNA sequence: TGTGCCAGCAGGGGTAGGCGGCAAACATCCGAGCAGTACTTC.

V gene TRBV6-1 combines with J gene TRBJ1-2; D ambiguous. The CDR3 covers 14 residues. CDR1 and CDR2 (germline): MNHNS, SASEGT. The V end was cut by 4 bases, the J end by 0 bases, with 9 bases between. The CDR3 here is CASSGRISNYGYTF. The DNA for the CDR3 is TGTGCCAGCAGTGGGCGGATATCTAACTATGGCTACACCTTC.

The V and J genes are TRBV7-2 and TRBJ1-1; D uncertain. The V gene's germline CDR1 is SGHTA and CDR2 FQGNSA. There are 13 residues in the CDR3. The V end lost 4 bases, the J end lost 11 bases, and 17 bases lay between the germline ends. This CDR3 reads CASSSNLRGDAFF. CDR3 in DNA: TGTGCCAGCAGCTCAAACCTCCGGGGTGATGCTTTCTTT.

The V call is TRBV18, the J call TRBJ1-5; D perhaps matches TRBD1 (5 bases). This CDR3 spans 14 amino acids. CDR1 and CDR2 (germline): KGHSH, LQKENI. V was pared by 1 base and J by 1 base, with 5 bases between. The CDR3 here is CASSPQGSNQPQHF. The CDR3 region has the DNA TGTGCCAGCTCACCACAGGGGAGCAATCAGCCCCAGCATTTT.

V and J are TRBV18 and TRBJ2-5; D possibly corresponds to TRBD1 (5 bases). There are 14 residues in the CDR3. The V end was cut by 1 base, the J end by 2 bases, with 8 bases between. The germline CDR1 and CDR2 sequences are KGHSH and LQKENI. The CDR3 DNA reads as TGTGCCAGCTCACCACTAGACAGACAAGAGACCCAGTACTTC. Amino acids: CASSPLDRQETQYF.

The CDR3: CASSLGQNGNTIYF. The CDR3 coding sequence is TGCGCCAGCAGCTTGGGGCAGAATGGAAACACCATATATTTT. The chain recombines TRBV5-1 with TRBJ1-3; D unresolved. V lost 0 bases, J lost 3 bases, and 7 bases lay in between. Per germline, CDR1 SGHRS and CDR2 YFSETQ. CDR3 length equals 14 residues.